A selection of T cell receptor beta chains follows, all from one sample in a study of cytomegalovirus exposure and HLA in healthy donors. Sequenced by immunoSEQ multiplex PCR; TCRdb stores in-frame clones only, minus some. The clone table shows around 110,000 clones, with the ten largest holding around 3.4%. What was sequenced was PBMCs. The receptors here all came from a young man in good health and CMV-seronegative. CDR3s include the opening cysteine and the closing phenylalanine or tryptophan. Fields, in order: J gene, V gene, CDR3 protein.

>TRBJ1-2|TRBV28
CASIPTRSYGYTF
>TRBJ2-1|TRBV5-1
CASSIPRGREGNNEQFF
>TRBJ2-7|TRBV5-1
CASSLGAYEQYF
>TRBJ2-3|TRBV7-9
CASSLAWQFTDTQYF
>TRBJ2-5|TRBV4-1
CASSQGAWETQYF
>TRBJ2-7|TRBV6-5
CASSERGVEQYF
>TRBJ2-7|TRBV6-1
CASSENFGQLNSYEQYF
>TRBJ1-5|TRBV16
CASSHGYNQPQHF
>TRBJ1-5|TRBV6-5
CASSYRDRAQPQHF
>TRBJ2-7|TRBV19
CASSSTVSYEQYF
>TRBJ1-3|TRBV7-2
CASRKGVISGNTIYF
>TRBJ2-3|TRBV7-2
CASSLRLAGADTQYF
>.|TRBV5-1
CASGVEGPYEQYF
>TRBJ2-7|TRBV5-1
CASSSLGGALAYEQYF
>TRBJ2-3|TRBV2
CASSSKFPGGGFLGTDTQYF
>TRBJ2-5|TRBV5-6
CASSQETGGGETQYF
>TRBJ1-2|TRBV7-8
CASSLQDRAHGYTF
>TRBJ1-5|TRBV30
CAWSTGGDNQPQHF
>TRBJ1-1|TRBV7-2
CASSLRDGPMNTGAFF
>TRBJ1-6|TRBV6-5
CASSYSSRSHSPLHF
>TRBJ1-5|TRBV21-1
CASSKAGRGGNKQPQHF
>TRBJ1-2|TRBV6-5
CASSSPANNYGYTF
>TRBJ1-5|TRBV9
CASSNRRDSNQPQHF
>TRBJ1-1|TRBV18
CASSPTAGSNTEAFF
>TRBJ2-1|TRBV4-3
CASSQASGVYNEQFF
>TRBJ2-1|TRBV12-5
CASGSQGKTYNEQFF
>TRBJ1-2|TRBV6-1
CASGQGAGYGYTF
>TRBJ1-6|TRBV4-1
CASSPGPSNSPLHF
>TRBJ2-4|TRBV9
CASSRTSGAKNIQYF
>TRBJ2-3|TRBV30
CAWARTGSRDTQYF
>TRBJ2-7|TRBV4-2
CASSQGAGLSYEQYF
>TRBJ1-1|TRBV27
CASSPRTTGGNTEAFF
>TRBJ2-5|TRBV12-5
CASGLTSGTGLFSQETQYF
>TRBJ2-2|TRBV14
CASSRRVAGGTGELFF
>TRBJ2-3|TRBV5-1
CASSLSSTDTQYF
>.|TRBV5-1
CASSYRRDTTLIPSSYEQYF
>TRBJ1-2|TRBV7-6
CASSSSPLRAGGYTF